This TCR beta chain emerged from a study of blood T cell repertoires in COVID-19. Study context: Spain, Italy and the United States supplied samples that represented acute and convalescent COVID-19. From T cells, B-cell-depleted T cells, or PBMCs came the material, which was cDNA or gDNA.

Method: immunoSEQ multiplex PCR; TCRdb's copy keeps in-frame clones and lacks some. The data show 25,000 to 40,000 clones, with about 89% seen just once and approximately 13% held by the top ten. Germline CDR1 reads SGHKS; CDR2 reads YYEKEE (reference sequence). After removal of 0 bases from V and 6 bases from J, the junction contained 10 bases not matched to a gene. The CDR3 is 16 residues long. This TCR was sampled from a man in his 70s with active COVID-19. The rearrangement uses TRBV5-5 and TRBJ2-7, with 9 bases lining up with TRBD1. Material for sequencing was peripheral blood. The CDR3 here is CASSLEYNRGLREQYF. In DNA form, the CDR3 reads TGTGCCAGCAGCTTGGAGTATAACAGGGGGCTCCGCGAGCAGTACTTC.